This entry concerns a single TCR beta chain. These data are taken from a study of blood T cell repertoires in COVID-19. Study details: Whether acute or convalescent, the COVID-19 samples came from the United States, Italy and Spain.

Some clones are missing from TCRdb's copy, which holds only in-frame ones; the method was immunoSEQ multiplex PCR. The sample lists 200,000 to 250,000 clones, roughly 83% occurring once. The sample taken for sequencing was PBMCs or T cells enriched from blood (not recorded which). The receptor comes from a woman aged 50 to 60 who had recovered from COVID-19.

Written as DNA, the CDR3 is TGCGCCAGCAGCGCAAAGACGGGACTAGCTGTCGACGAGCAGTACTTC. This gives the protein CASSAKTGLAVDEQYF. This sequence joins TRBV5-1 and TRBJ2-7, with 9 bases matching TRBD2. Germline values: CDR1 SGHRS, CDR2 YFSETQ. The CDR3 length is 16 residues. The junction had 13 bases not matched to a gene; V was cut back by 4 bases and J by 5 bases.